This TCR beta chain was identified during a study of OX40 agonist ivuxolimab in advanced cancers. V lost 9 bases to trimming and J lost 2 bases, with 17 bases between them. The germline gives CDR1 LNHDA, CDR2 SQIVND (reference sequence). The CDR3 has 15 residues. Study-wide results and limits: Among the lowest peripheral clonal expansion occurred in 0.1-3.0 mg/kg partial responders.

The protocol was immunoSEQ multiplex PCR, while the TCRdb copy is restricted to in-frame clones and leaves out a portion. The table includes 95,000 to 150,000 clones, approximately 92% detected once. Turning to this clone: The antigen remains unidentified.

Sequenced here: CD4+ or CD8+ T cells sorted from blood, sampled in a trial of the OX40 agonist ivuxolimab. The chain couples TRBV19 to TRBJ1-5; maybe TRBD1 (5 bases). This sequence was found in an adult with an advanced solid tumor such as melanoma, head and neck, liver or kidney cancer. The chain's CDR3 is CASLARGYGNQPQHF. CDR3 nucleotides: TGTGCCAGCCTCGCGAGGGGATACGGCAATCAGCCCCAGCATTTT.